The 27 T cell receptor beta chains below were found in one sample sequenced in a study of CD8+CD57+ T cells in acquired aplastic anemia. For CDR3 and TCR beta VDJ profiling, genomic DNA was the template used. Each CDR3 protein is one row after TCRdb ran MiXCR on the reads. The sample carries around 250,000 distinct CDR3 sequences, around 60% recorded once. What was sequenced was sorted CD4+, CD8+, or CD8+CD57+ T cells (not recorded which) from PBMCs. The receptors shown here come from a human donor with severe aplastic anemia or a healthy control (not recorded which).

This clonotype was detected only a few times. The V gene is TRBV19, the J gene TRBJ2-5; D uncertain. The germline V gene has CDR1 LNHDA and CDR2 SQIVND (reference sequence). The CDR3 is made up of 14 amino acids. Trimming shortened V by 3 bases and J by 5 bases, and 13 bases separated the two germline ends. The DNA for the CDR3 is TGTGCCAGTAGTATCTATGATGGGTCGGAGACCCAGTACTTC. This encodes CASSIYDGSETQYF.

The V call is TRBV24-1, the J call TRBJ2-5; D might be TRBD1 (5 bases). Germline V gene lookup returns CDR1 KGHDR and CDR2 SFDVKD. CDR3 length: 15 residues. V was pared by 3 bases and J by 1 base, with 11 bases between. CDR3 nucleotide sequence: TGTGCCACCAGTGATACCCAGGGCCTCCAAGAGACCCAGTACTTC. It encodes CATSDTQGLQETQYF.

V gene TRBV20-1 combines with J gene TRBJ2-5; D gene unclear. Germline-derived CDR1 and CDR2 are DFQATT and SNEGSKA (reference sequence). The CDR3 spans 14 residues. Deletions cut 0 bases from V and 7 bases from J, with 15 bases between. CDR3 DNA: TGCAGTGCTAGAGACGGTAACACCCGAGGGACCCAGTACTTC. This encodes CSARDGNTRGTQYF.

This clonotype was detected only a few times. The CDR3 nucleotides read TGCGCCAGCAGCGTTACAGGGTTGTATCAGCCCCAGCATTTT. The encoded protein is CASSVTGLYQPQHF. This sequence joins TRBV5-1 and TRBJ1-5; the D gene is possibly TRBD1 (6 bases). CDR1 is SGHRS, CDR2 YFSETQ, per germline. The V end was cut by 4 bases, the J end by 5 bases, with 13 bases between. CDR3 length: 14 residues.

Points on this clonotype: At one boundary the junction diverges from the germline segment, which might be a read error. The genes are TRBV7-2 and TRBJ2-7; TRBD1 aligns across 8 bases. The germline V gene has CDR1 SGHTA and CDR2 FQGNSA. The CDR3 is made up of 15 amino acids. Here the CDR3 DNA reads TGTGCCAGCAGCCGGAAGACAGGGGACACCTACGGGCAGTACTTC. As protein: CASSRKTGDTYGQYF.

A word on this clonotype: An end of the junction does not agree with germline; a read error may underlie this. The CDR3 loop is CASSLVDPSNTEAFF. DNA of the CDR3: TGTGCTAGCAGCTTAGTCGACCCGTCGAACACTGAAGCTTTCTTT. This sequence joins TRBV7-7 and TRBJ1-1; D uncertain. Germline V gene data show CDR1 as SSHAT and CDR2 as FNYEAQ (reference sequence). CDR3 length: 15 amino acids. The variable domain in full, with the rest retrieved from reference TRBV7-7 and TRBJ1-1, is GAGVSQSPRYKVTKRGQDVTLRCDPISSHATLYWYQQALGQGPEFLTYFNYEAQPDKSGLPSDRFSAERPEGSISTLTIQRTEQRDSAMYRCASSLVDPSNTEAFFGQGTRLTVV.

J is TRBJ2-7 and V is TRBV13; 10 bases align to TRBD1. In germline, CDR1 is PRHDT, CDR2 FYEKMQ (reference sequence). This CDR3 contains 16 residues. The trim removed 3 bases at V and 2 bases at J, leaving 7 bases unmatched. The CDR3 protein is CASSLASGTGAYEQYF. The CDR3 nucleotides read TGTGCCAGCAGCTTGGCCTCCGGGACAGGGGCCTACGAGCAGTACTTC.

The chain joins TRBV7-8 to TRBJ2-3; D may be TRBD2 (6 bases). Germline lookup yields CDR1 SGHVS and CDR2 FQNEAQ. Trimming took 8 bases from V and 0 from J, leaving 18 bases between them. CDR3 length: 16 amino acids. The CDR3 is CASYYVAVPSTDTQYF. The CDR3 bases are TGTGCCAGCTATTATGTAGCGGTCCCTAGCACAGATACGCAGTATTTT.

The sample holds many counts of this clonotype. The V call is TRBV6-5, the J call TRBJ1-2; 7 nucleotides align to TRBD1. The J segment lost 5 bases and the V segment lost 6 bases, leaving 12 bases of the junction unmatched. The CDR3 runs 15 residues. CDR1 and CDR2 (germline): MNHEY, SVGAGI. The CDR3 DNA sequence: TGTGCCAGCAGAAAGGGGGCTCACTCGGGGTATGGCTACACCTTC. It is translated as CASRKGAHSGYGYTF.

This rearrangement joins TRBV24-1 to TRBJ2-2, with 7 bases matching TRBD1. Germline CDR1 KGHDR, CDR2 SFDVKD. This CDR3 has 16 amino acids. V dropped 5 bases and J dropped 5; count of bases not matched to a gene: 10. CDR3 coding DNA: TGTGCCACCAGTGCACAATCAGGGGGTTATACCGGGGAGCTGTTTTTT. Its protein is CATSAQSGGYTGELFF.

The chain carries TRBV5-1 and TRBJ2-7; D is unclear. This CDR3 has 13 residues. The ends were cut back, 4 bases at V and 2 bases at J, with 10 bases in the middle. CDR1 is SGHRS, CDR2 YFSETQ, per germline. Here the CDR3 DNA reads TGCGCCAGCAGCAGGGATCCTGCCTACGAGCAGTACTTC. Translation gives CASSRDPAYEQYF.

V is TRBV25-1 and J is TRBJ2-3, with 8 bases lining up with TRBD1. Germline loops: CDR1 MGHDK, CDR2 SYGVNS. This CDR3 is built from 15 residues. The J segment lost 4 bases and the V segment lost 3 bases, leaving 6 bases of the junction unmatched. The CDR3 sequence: CASSDWTGTPDTQYF. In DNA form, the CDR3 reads TGTGCCAGCAGTGACTGGACAGGGACCCCAGATACGCAGTATTTT.

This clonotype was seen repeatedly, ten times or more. As DNA, the CDR3 is TGTGCCAGTACCCCGGCGGAGGGGCGCGCCAAAAACATTCAGTACTTC. It is translated as CASTPAEGRAKNIQYF. The genes are TRBV19 and TRBJ2-4, with D perhaps matching TRBD2 (6 bases). Looked up from germline, CDR1 is LNHDA and CDR2 is SQIVND (reference sequence). Trimming pared 7 bases from V and 1 base from J, leaving 17 bases between. CDR3 length: 16 residues.

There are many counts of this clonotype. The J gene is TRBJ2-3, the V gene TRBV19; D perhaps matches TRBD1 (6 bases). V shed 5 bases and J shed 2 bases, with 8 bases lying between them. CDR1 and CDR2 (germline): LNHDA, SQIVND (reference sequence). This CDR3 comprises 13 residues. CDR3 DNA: TGTGCCAGTAGTGCAGGGGTCACAGATACGCAGTATTTT. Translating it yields CASSAGVTDTQYF.

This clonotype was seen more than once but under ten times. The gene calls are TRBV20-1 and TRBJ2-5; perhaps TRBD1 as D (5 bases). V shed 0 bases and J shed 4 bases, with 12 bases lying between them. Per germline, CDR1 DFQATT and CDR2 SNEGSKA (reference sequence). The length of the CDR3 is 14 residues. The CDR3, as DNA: TGCAGTGCTAGAGAGGGGCGTTGGGGAGAGACCCAGTACTTC. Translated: CSAREGRWGETQYF.

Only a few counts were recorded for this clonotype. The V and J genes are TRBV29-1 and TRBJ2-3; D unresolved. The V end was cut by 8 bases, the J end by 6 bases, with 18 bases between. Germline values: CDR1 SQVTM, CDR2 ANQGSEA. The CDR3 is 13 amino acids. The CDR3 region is CSNSGAERDTQYF. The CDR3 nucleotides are TGCAGCAACAGTGGCGCAGAGAGGGATACGCAGTATTTT.

The CDR3 sequence: CASSLARGGEHEKLFF. The CDR3 region has the DNA TGTGCCAGCAGCTTAGCACGCGGAGGGGAACATGAAAAACTGTTTTTT. V usage is TRBV7-9 and J usage is TRBJ1-4, with D perhaps TRBD1 (5 bases). CDR3 length equals 16 residues. V lost 0 bases and J 6 bases, leaving 14 bases between the germline ends. CDR1 and CDR2 (germline): SEHNR, FQNEAQ (reference sequence). Full variable domain (outside the CDR3, taken from reference TRBV7-9 and TRBJ1-4): DTGVSQNPRHKITKRGQNVTFRCDPISEHNRLYWYRQTLGQGPEFLTYFQNEAQLEKSRLLSDRFSAERPKGSFSTLEIQRTEQGDSAMYLCASSLARGGEHEKLFFGSGTQLSVL.

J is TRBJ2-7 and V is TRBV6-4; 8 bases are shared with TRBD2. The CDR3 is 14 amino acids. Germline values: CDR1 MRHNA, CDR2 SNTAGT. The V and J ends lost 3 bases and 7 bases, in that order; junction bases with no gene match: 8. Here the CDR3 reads CASSESGGSREQYF. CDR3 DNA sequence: TGTGCCAGCAGTGAATCGGGAGGGTCTCGAGAGCAGTACTTC.

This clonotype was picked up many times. The CDR3 spells CASSYSGQPGRNTEAFF. The CDR3 DNA is TGTGCCAGCAGTTACTCTGGACAGCCTGGACGGAACACTGAAGCTTTCTTT. The chain couples TRBV6-5 to TRBJ1-1; D is possibly TRBD1 (6 bases). Germline lookup yields CDR1 MNHEY and CDR2 SVGAGI. V lost 0 bases and J lost 1, with 15 bases in between. The CDR3 is made up of 17 amino acids.

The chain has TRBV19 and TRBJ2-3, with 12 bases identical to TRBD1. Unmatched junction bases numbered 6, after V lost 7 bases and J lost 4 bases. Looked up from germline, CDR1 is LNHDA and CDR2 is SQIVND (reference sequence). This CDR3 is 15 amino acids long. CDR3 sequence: CASIRGTGGPDTQYF. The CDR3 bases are TGTGCCAGTATCAGGGGGACAGGGGGCCCAGATACGCAGTATTTT.

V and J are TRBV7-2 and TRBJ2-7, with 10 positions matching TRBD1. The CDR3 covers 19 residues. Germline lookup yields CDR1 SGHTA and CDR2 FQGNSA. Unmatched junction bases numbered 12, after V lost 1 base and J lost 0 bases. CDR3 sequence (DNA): TGTGCCAGCAGCTTAGGAGCTGAGGGACAGGGGCGAAGCTCCTACGAGCAGTACTTC. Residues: CASSLGAEGQGRSSYEQYF.

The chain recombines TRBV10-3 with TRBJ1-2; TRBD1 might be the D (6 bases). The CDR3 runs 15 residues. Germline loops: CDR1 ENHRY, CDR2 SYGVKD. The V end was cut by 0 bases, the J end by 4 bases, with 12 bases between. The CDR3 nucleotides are TGTGCCATCAGTGAGTCGCAGGGGTATGGCTATGGCTACACCTTC. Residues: CAISESQGYGYGYTF.

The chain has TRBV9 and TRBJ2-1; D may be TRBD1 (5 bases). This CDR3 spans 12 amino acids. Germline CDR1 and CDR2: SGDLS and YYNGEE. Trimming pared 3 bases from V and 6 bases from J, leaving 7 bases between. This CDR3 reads CASSARVNEQFF. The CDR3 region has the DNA TGTGCCAGCAGCGCCAGGGTCAATGAGCAGTTCTTC. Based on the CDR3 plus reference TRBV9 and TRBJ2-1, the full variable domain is DSGVTQTPKHLITATGQRVTLRCSPRSGDLSVYWYQQSLDQGLQFLIQYYNGEERAKGNILERFSAQQFPDLHSELNLSSLELGDSALYFCASSARVNEQFFGPGTRLTVL.

The CDR3 DNA reads as TGCAGTGCTAGTCGCTCCAGGAACTACGAGCAGTACTTC. Translating gives CSASRSRNYEQYF. The chain has TRBV20-1 and TRBJ2-7, with no clear D. This CDR3 is built from 13 residues. Trimming took off 3 bases at V and 3 bases at J, with 12 bases between the two ends. CDR1 and CDR2 (germline): DFQATT, SNEGSKA (reference sequence).

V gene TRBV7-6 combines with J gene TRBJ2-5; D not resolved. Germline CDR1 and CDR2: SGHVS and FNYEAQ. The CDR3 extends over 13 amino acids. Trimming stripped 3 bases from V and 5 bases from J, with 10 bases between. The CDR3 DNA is TGTGCCAGCAGCTTTCAAGGCTGGGAGACCCAGTACTTC. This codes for CASSFQGWETQYF.

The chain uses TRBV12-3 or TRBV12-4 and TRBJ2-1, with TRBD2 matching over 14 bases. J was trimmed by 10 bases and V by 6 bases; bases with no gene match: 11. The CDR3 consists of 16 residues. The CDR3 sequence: CASRKTSGGAFIEQFF. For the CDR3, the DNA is TGTGCCAGCAGAAAGACTAGCGGGGGGGCGTTCATCGAGCAGTTCTTC.

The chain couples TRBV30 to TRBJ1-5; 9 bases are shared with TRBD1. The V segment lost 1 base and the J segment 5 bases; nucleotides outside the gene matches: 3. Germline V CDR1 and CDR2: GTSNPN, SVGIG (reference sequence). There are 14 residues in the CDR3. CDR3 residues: CAWSGTGVHQPQHF. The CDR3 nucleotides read TGTGCCTGGAGTGGGACAGGGGTCCATCAGCCCCAGCATTTT.